These 22 T cell receptor beta chains were all obtained from the same sample, sequenced in a study of T cells in women clearing cervical HPV infection. TCRdb's table, derived via immunoSEQ multiplex PCR, lists solely in-frame clones and lacks some. Its listing shows approximately 13,000 clones. The source material was blood buffy coat. The source is a woman between 18 and 75 years old with a cervical HPV16 infection that either progressed to CIN3+ or cleared (not recorded which).

Remarks on this clone: The read finishes 3 residues shy of the CDR3 end, and the germline J gene is used to complete it. The V gene is TRBV20-1, the J gene TRBJ2-2, with 8 bases fitting TRBD2. The trim removed 6 bases at V and 7 bases at J, leaving 10 bases unmatched. From germline, CDR1 is DFQATT and CDR2 SNEGSKA (reference sequence). The CDR3 is made up of 14 amino acids. This CDR3 is CSAAGTRDRGELFF. CDR3 DNA, as far as it was read: TGCAGTGCAGCCGGGACTAGGGACCGCGGGGAG.

Notes on this clone: The junction departs from the called germline gene at one end, perhaps through a read error. Read coverage stops 3 residues before the CDR3 terminus; the germline J gene supplies the remainder. The J gene is TRBJ2-3, the V gene TRBV19; 9 nucleotides agree with TRBD1. This CDR3 contains 17 residues. Per germline, CDR1 LNHDA and CDR2 SQIVND (reference sequence). The part of the CDR3 DNA that was read is TGTGCCAGTAGCCTATTGCCGGGACAGGGTAATGCAGAGACG. As protein: CASSLLPGQGNAET. The entire CDR3 reads CASSLLPGQGNAETQYF.

Concerning this clone: Read sequence stops 3 residues before the CDR3 end, and the germline J gene provides the missing end. This chain links TRBV27 with TRBJ2-2, with TRBD1 as a possible D gene (6 bases). The CDR3 contains 15 residues. The germline V gene has CDR1 MNHEY and CDR2 SMNVEV (reference sequence). Trimming removed 6 bases from V and 4 bases from J, with 15 bases in between. The CDR3 is CASRKLDSPTGELFF. CDR3 bases read: TGTGCCAGCAGAAAGCTGGACAGCCCCACCGGGGAG.

Comment on this clone: The read halts 3 residues ahead of the CDR3 end, with the missing end drawn from the germline J gene. The chain joins TRBV16 to TRBJ2-7; D gene uncertain. CDR3 length: 14 residues. Germline lookup yields CDR1 KGHSY and CDR2 FQNENV. Trimming took off 0 bases at V and 3 bases at J, with 9 bases between the two ends. The sequenced CDR3 bases are TGTGCCAGCAGCCAATCAATCGCAGGCTACGAG. Its translation: CASSQSIAGYE. The CDR3 in its entirety is CASSQSIAGYEQYF.

Worth noting for this clone: The read falls 3 residues short of the CDR3 end, and the missing part is taken from the germline J gene. The V call is TRBV24-1, the J call TRBJ2-1, with a tentative D call TRBD1 (6 bases). The CDR3 is 14 amino acids. V lost 5 bases to trimming and J lost 4 bases, with 11 bases between them. Germline assignment: CDR1 KGHDR and CDR2 SFDVKD. CDR3 protein: CATSGWTDYNEQFF. The DNA read from the CDR3 is TGTGCCACCAGTGGCTGGACAGATTACAATGAG.

Remarks on this clone: The read terminates 3 residues before the CDR3 end, so the remaining end is supplied by the germline J gene. The chain carries TRBV18 and TRBJ2-2; TRBD1 is a possible D gene (5 bases). The CDR3 runs 16 residues. Germline V lookup: CDR1 KGHSH, CDR2 LQKENI. The CDR3 protein is CASSPNDRATNEKLFF. Partial CDR3 DNA: TGTGCCAGCTCACCTAACGACAGAGCAACTAATGAAAAG.

About this clone: The sequenced fragment ends 3 residues before the CDR3 boundary, so the rest is inferred from the germline J gene. The chain employs TRBV7-2 and TRBJ1-5; D is uncertain. CDR3 size: 15 residues. Trimming left V 3 bases short and J 0 bases short, with 9 bases between. CDR1 SGHTA and CDR2 FQGNSA come from the germline V gene. The part of the CDR3 DNA that was read is TGTGCCAGCAGCTTCTCCGCAGATAGCAATCAGCCC. As protein: CASSFSADSNQP. The whole CDR3 is CASSFSADSNQPQHF.

Comment on this clone: The read halts 3 residues ahead of the CDR3 end, with the missing end drawn from the germline J gene. This rearrangement joins TRBV6-2 or TRBV6-3 to TRBJ1-6, with 8 bases aligning to TRBD1. Losses at the gene ends were 5 bases for V and 7 bases for J; bases not matched to a gene: 7. Germline V gene sequence: CDR1 MNHEY, CDR2 SVGEGT. The CDR3 contains 15 residues. The CDR3 bases that were read are TGTGCCAGCAGTCAGATGACAGGGGAAAATTCACCC. Translation: CASSQMTGENSP. The entire CDR3 protein is CASSQMTGENSPLHF.

As for this clone: The read is 3 residues too short to cover the CDR3 end, so that end is filled in from the germline J gene. The rearrangement links TRBV2 to TRBJ2-7; 10 bases are shared with TRBD2. Per germline, CDR1 SNHLY and CDR2 FYNNEI. V lost 6 bases to trimming and J lost 6 bases; unmatched junction nucleotides: 14. The CDR3 covers 16 residues. The CDR3 loop is CASRDLKREGRGEQYF. CDR3 DNA (partial): TGTGCCAGCAGGGACCTTAAGCGGGAGGGCCGGGGCGAG.

The sequenced CDR3 bases are TGTGCCAGCAGTTATGTGGCAGGGGGCCATGGC. This codes for CASSYVAGGHG. The full-length CDR3 reads as CASSYVAGGHGYTF. This chain joins TRBV6-2 or TRBV6-3 and TRBJ1-2, with TRBD1 identical over 8 bases. The CDR3 end is not reached by the read, which stops 3 residues before it; the germline J gene fills it in. The germline V gene encodes CDR1 MNHEY and CDR2 SVGEGT. The CDR3 is 14 residues long. V lost 3 bases, J lost 6 bases, and 6 bases stayed unmatched.

A remark on this clone: The sequence runs out 3 residues before the end of the CDR3; the remainder is reconstructed from the germline J gene. V and J are TRBV2 and TRBJ2-2; 7 nucleotides line up with TRBD1. Per germline, CDR1 SNHLY and CDR2 FYNNEI. This CDR3 has 15 amino acids. The CDR3 bases that were read are TGTGCCAGCAGAGGTAACAGGGGACCAAATGAAAAG. Translated: CASRGNRGPNEK. The complete CDR3 reads CASRGNRGPNEKLFF.

A remark on this clone: The CDR3 end is not reached by the read, which stops 3 residues before it; the germline J gene fills it in. This chain joins TRBV20-1 and TRBJ2-1; no reliable D call. This CDR3 has 12 residues. The V end lost 0 bases, the J end lost 9 bases, and 9 bases lay between the germline ends. From germline, CDR1 is DFQATT and CDR2 SNEGSKA (reference sequence). The CDR3 loop is CSARDRTTEQFF. The CDR3 DNA, read in part, is TGCAGTGCTAGAGATCGAACAACTGAG.

A note on this clone: The sequenced fragment ends 3 residues before the CDR3 boundary, so the rest is inferred from the germline J gene. The J gene is TRBJ1-6, the V gene TRBV11-3, with D possibly matching TRBD1 (6 bases). Trimming stripped 0 bases from V and 6 bases from J, with 9 bases between. In germline, CDR1 is SGHNT, CDR2 YENEEA. This CDR3 has 15 residues. CDR3 DNA, as far as it was read: TGTGCCAGCAGCTTAGATGGGGACATTAATTCACCC. Protein sequence: CASSLDGDINSP. The CDR3 as a whole reads CASSLDGDINSPLHF. The whole variable domain, remainder taken from reference TRBV11-3 and TRBJ1-6, is EAGVVQSPRYKIIEKKQPVAFWCNPISGHNTLYWYLQNLGQGPELLIRYENEEAVDDSQLPKDRFSAERLKGVDSTLKIQPAELGDSAVYLCASSLDGDINSPLHFGNGTRLTVT.

For this clone: The CDR3 end falls 3 residues outside the read, so it is completed with the germline J gene. V and J are TRBV6-4 and TRBJ2-1; a possible D gene is TRBD2 (6 bases). Trimming cost V 1 base and J 0 bases, with 10 bases left between them. Per the germline V gene, CDR1 is MRHNA and CDR2 is SNTAGT. The CDR3 totals 16 residues. CDR3 bases read: TGTGCCAGCAGTGACTTGGGGGGAGGCTCCTACAATGAG. Translation gives CASSDLGGGSYNE. From start to end, the CDR3 is CASSDLGGGSYNEQFF.

Details on this clone: Read coverage stops 3 residues before the CDR3 terminus; the germline J gene supplies the remainder. This chain links TRBV7-9 with TRBJ2-4, with D perhaps matching TRBD1 (5 bases). The CDR3 runs 12 residues. The V gene's germline CDR1 is SEHNR and CDR2 FQNEAQ (reference sequence). CDR3 residues: CASSTTERGQYF. Incomplete CDR3 DNA: TGTGCCAGCAGCACGACAGAGCGCGGT.

As to this clone: The read finishes 3 residues shy of the CDR3 end, and the germline J gene is used to complete it. The rearrangement joins TRBV20-1 to TRBJ2-6; 7 positions match TRBD1. This CDR3 region has 14 residues. Germline V gene data show CDR1 as DFQATT and CDR2 as SNEGSKA (reference sequence). J lost 3 bases, V lost 6 bases, and 5 bases had no gene match. CDR3 protein: CSASTGRGANVLTF. CDR3 DNA, as far as it was read: TGCAGTGCCTCGACAGGGCGTGGGGCCAACGTC.

As to this clone: The DNA ends 3 residues before the CDR3 does, and the rest of the CDR3 is filled in from the germline J gene. The chain combines TRBV9 with TRBJ2-3, with a weak D call TRBD2 (6 bases). V was trimmed by 4 bases and J by 3 bases, leaving 15 bases between them. This CDR3 is built from 15 residues. Germline V gives CDR1 SGDLS, CDR2 YYNGEE. This chain's CDR3 is CASSPHEGLTDTQYF. The covered CDR3 bases are TGTGCCAGCAGCCCCCACGAGGGACTTACAGATACG.

As concerns this clone: The read halts 3 residues ahead of the CDR3 end, with the missing end drawn from the germline J gene. This chain connects TRBV19 to TRBJ2-2; no definite D call. From germline, CDR1 is LNHDA and CDR2 SQIVND (reference sequence). The CDR3 contains 15 residues. Trimming took 0 bases from V and 4 from J, leaving 9 bases between them. CDR3 DNA (partial): TGTGCCAGTAGTATAGATTCGGTGAGCACCGGGGAG. Residues: CASSIDSVSTGE. The full CDR3 protein reads CASSIDSVSTGELFF. The whole variable domain, filled in from reference TRBV19 and TRBJ2-2, reads DGGITQSPKYLFRKEGQNVTLSCEQNLNHDAMYWYRQDPGQGLRLIYYSQIVNDFQKGDIAEGYSVSREKKESFPLTVTSAQKNPTAFYLCASSIDSVSTGELFFGEGSRLTVL.

In regard to this clone: The observed sequence ends 3 residues before the CDR3 terminus, with the missing tail filled in from the germline J gene. The chain joins TRBV4-1 to TRBJ2-5; the D is unclear. The CDR3 runs to 16 residues. V lost 3 bases to trimming and J lost 3 bases, with 17 bases between them. The germline CDR1 and CDR2 sequences are MGHRA and YSYEKL. The CDR3 sequence: CASSQEPLQTKETQYF. The sequenced part of the CDR3 DNA is TGCGCCAGCAGCCAGGAGCCTTTACAGACCAAAGAGACC.

As to this clone: Sequencing ends 3 residues short of the CDR3 end; the germline J gene provides the rest. The V and J genes are TRBV12-5 and TRBJ1-1, with TRBD1 as a possible D gene (5 bases). Trimming removed 2 bases at V and 4 bases at J, with 8 bases between. The length of the CDR3 is 13 residues. Germline CDR1 and CDR2: LGHNT and FRNRAP. CDR3 sequence: CASGLLGGTEAFF. Partial CDR3 DNA: TGTGCTAGTGGTTTGTTGGGGGGCACTGAA.

In regard to this clone: The CDR3 extends 3 residues past the end of the read, so its final part is completed from the germline J gene. The rearrangement joins TRBV2 to TRBJ1-5; TRBD1 matches 7 bases. Looked up from germline, CDR1 is SNHLY and CDR2 is FYNNEI. The CDR3 runs to 13 residues. The J segment lost 4 bases and the V segment lost 6 bases, leaving 3 bases of the junction unmatched. CDR3 sequence reads: CASRRGPNQPQHF. CDR3 DNA (partial): TGTGCCAGCAGGAGGGGGCCTAATCAGCCC. The variable domain in full, with the rest retrieved from reference TRBV2 and TRBJ1-5, is EPEVTQTPSHQVTQMGQEVILRCVPISNHLYFYWYRQILGQKVEFLVSFYNNEISEKSEIFDDQFSVERPDGSNFTLKIRSTKLEDSAMYFCASRRGPNQPQHFGDGTRLSIL.

On this clone: Read data end 3 residues before the CDR3 end; the end is taken from the germline J gene. The chain employs TRBV11-3 and TRBJ2-2; D is ambiguous. Germline V gives CDR1 SGHNT, CDR2 YENEEA. This CDR3 has 13 residues. CDR3: CASSLNNNEKLFF. CDR3 DNA (partial): TGTGCCAGCAGCCTGAACAATAATGAAAAG.